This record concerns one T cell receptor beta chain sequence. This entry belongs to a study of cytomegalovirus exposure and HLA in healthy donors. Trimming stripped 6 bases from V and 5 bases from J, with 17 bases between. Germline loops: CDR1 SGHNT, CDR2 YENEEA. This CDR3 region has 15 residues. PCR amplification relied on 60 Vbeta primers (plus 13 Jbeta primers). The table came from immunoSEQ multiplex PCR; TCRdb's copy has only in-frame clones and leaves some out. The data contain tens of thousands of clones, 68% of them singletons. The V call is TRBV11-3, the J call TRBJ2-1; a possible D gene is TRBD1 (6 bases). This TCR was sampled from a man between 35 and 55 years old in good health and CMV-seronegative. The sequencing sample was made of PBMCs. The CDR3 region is CASSRAGQINNEQFF. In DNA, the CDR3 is TGTGCCAGCAGTCGGGCCGGACAGATAAACAATGAGCAGTTCTTC.